This T cell receptor (beta chain) was recorded in a study of identical twins. This clonotype turned up a few times. MiXCR, applied by TCRdb to the 5' RACE reads, yields one record per CDR3 protein. Among under 900,000 distinct CDR3 sequences listed, 15% to 20% were seen once. This same sample was also taken into another study, of T cells expressing NK-cell markers.

This TCR came from a woman aged 18-29 years in good health. The sample comprised PBMCs.

The CDR3 loop is CASRGEGTEAFF. CDR3 bases: TGTGCCAGCAGGGGGGAGGGCACTGAAGCTTTCTTT. The chain is built from TRBV2 and TRBJ1-1; possibly TRBD1 for D (5 bases). The CDR3 sequence is 12 residues long. The germline V gene encodes CDR1 SNHLY and CDR2 FYNNEI. Trimming stripped 6 bases from V and 4 bases from J, with 9 bases between.